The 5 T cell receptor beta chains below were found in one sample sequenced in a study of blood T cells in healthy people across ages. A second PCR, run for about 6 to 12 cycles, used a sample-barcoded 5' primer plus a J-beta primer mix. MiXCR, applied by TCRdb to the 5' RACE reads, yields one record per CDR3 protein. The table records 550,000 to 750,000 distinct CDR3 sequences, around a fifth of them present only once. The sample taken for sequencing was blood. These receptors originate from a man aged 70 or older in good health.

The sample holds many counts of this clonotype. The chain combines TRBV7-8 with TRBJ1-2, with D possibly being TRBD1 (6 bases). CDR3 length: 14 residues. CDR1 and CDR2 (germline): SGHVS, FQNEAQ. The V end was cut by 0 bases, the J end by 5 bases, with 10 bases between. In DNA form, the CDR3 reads TGTGCCAGCAGCTTAGCCGGGCAGGGGTATGGCTACACCTTC. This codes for CASSLAGQGYGYTF.

CDR3 sequence (DNA): TGTGCCAGCAGTTTATCAGGGGGCCTTAAGACCCAGTACTTC. Encoded protein: CASSLSGGLKTQYF. The chain carries TRBV27 and TRBJ2-5; 7 bases match TRBD1. CDR1 is MNHEY and CDR2 is SMNVEV in the germline V gene (reference sequence). The CDR3 is made up of 14 amino acids. V lost 0 bases to trimming and J lost 6 bases; unmatched junction nucleotides: 4.

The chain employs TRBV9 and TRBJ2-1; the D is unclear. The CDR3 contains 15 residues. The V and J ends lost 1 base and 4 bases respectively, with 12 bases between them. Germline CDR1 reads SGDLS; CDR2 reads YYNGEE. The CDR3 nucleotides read TGTGCCAGCAGCGTATCGGGCGACTCGTACAATGAGCAGTTCTTC. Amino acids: CASSVSGDSYNEQFF.

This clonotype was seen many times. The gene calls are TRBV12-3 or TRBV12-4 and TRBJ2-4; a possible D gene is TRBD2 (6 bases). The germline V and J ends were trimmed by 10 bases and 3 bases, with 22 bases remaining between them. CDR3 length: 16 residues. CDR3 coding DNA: TGTGCCACCGCTCTGCATGGGGGGAGTGGCAAAAACATTCAGTACTTC. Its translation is CATALHGGSGKNIQYF.

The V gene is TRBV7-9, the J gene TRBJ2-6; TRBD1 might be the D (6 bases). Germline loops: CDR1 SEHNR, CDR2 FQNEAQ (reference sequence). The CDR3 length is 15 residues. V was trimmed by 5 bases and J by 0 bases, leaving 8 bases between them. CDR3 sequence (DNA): TGTGCCAGCAGCCACAGGGTCTCTGGGGCCAACGTCCTGACTTTC. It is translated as CASSHRVSGANVLTF. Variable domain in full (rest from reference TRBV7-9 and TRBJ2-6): DTGVSQNPRHKITKRGQNVTFRCDPISEHNRLYWYRQTLGQGPEFLTYFQNEAQLEKSRLLSDRFSAERPKGSFSTLEIQRTEQGDSAMYLCASSHRVSGANVLTFGAGSRLTVL.